A selection of T cell receptor beta chains follows, all from one sample in a study of blood T cell repertoires in COVID-19. Profiled with immunoSEQ multiplex PCR; TCRdb holds only in-frame clones, not every one. The data hold under 300,000 clones, with about 87% observed a single time. Sequenced: peripheral blood. The receptors were sampled from a woman in her forties with acute or convalescent COVID-19. Both conserved end residues are part of each CDR3. Each record gives: V gene, J gene, D gene, clone size, CDR3 protein, CDR3 DNA. The D gene is left open where the match is weak. For some rows the clone size is stated as once, few or many, or as a class when expanded; others skip it.

v_gene: TRBV19
j_gene: TRBJ1-3
d_gene: TRBD1
abundance: -
CDR3aa: CASSPGQSSGNTIYF
CDR3nt: TGTGCCAGTAGTCCGGGACAGAGCTCTGGAAACACCATATATTTT

v_gene: TRBV5-4
j_gene: TRBJ1-2
d_gene: TRBD1
abundance: -
CDR3aa: CAQFSTGENGYTF
CDR3nt: TGTGCCCAGTTTTCAACAGGGGAGAATGGCTACACCTTC

v_gene: TRBV5-1
j_gene: TRBJ2-3
d_gene: TRBD1
abundance: -
CDR3aa: CASSLTGTGADTQYF
CDR3nt: TGCGCCAGCAGCTTGACCGGGACAGGGGCAGATACGCAGTATTTT

v_gene: TRBV5-6
j_gene: TRBJ1-1
d_gene: -
abundance: -
CDR3aa: CASSLVRGYTEAFF
CDR3nt: TGTGCCAGCAGCTTGGTCAGGGGTTACACTGAAGCTTTCTTT

v_gene: TRBV3-1/TRBV3-2
j_gene: TRBJ1-2
d_gene: -
abundance: -
CDR3aa: CASSQDRAIYGYTF
CDR3nt: TGTGCCAGCAGCCAAGACAGGGCCATTTATGGCTACACCTTC

v_gene: TRBV4-1
j_gene: TRBJ2-3
d_gene: TRBD2
abundance: -
CDR3aa: CASSQPLKRGPLGTQYF
CDR3nt: TGCGCCAGCAGCCAACCCCTCAAGCGGGGACCCCTGGGTACGCAGTATTTT

v_gene: TRBV24-1
j_gene: TRBJ2-4
d_gene: TRBD2
abundance: -
CDR3aa: CATSDLRGENGRLPGKNIQYF
CDR3nt: TGTGCCACCAGTGATTTGCGGGGGGAGAACGGGCGGCTCCCGGGTAAAAACATTCAGTACTTC

v_gene: TRBV4-1
j_gene: TRBJ1-1
d_gene: -
abundance: -
CDR3aa: CASSQSDWGDDTEAFF
CDR3nt: TGCGCCAGCAGCCAATCGGACTGGGGGGACGACACTGAAGCTTTCTTT

v_gene: TRBV7-2
j_gene: TRBJ1-3
d_gene: -
abundance: few
CDR3aa: CASSSFGQGNTIYF
CDR3nt: TGTGCCAGCAGCTCCTTCGGACAGGGAAACACCATATATTTT

v_gene: TRBV19
j_gene: TRBJ1-2
d_gene: -
abundance: -
CDR3aa: CASSIPGYSYGYTF
CDR3nt: TGTGCCAGTAGTATCCCGGGATACAGCTATGGCTACACCTTC

v_gene: TRBV12-3/TRBV12-4
j_gene: TRBJ1-1
d_gene: -
abundance: -
CDR3aa: CASSQRTEAFF
CDR3nt: TGTGCCAGCAGCCAGCGCACTGAAGCTTTCTTT

v_gene: TRBV24-1
j_gene: TRBJ1-2
d_gene: TRBD1
abundance: few
CDR3aa: CATSDRGQGAYGYTF
CDR3nt: TGTGCCACCAGTGACAGGGGACAGGGGGCTTATGGCTACACCTTC

v_gene: TRBV5-1
j_gene: TRBJ2-5
d_gene: -
abundance: -
CDR3aa: CASSGGPQRQETQYF
CDR3nt: TGCGCCAGCAGCGGCGGGCCACAACGTCAAGAGACCCAGTACTTC

v_gene: TRBV4-2
j_gene: TRBJ1-4
d_gene: -
abundance: -
CDR3aa: CASSQDPGGTTNEKLFF
CDR3nt: TGTGCCAGCAGCCAAGACCCGGGGGGGACAACTAATGAAAAACTGTTTTTT

v_gene: TRBV6-5
j_gene: TRBJ1-2
d_gene: -
abundance: -
CDR3aa: CASSGDQGSNYGYTF
CDR3nt: TGTGCCAGCAGCGGGGACCAGGGGAGTAACTATGGCTACACCTTC

v_gene: TRBV11-2
j_gene: TRBJ1-2
d_gene: -
abundance: once
CDR3aa: CASSSGRDGARGYTF
CDR3nt: TGTGCCAGCAGCTCCGGGAGAGACGGAGCAAGGGGCTACACCTTC

v_gene: TRBV2
j_gene: TRBJ2-3
d_gene: TRBD2
abundance: -
CDR3aa: CASMGTTSGGRTSTDTQYF
CDR3nt: TGTGCCAGCATGGGGACCACTAGCGGGGGGCGAACTAGCACAGATACGCAGTATTTT

v_gene: TRBV12-5
j_gene: TRBJ2-5
d_gene: TRBD1
abundance: -
CDR3aa: CASGSGTEETQYF
CDR3nt: TGTGCTAGTGGTTCCGGGACAGAAGAGACCCAGTACTTC

v_gene: TRBV7-9
j_gene: TRBJ1-4
d_gene: -
abundance: -
CDR3aa: CASSLVVRGHQPREKLFF
CDR3nt: TGTGCCAGCAGCTTAGTAGTGAGGGGACACCAACCCCGCGAAAAACTGTTTTTT

v_gene: TRBV5-1
j_gene: TRBJ1-1
d_gene: TRBD1
abundance: -
CDR3aa: CASSYATGEGTEAFF
CDR3nt: TGCGCCAGCAGCTACGCGACAGGGGAGGGGACTGAAGCTTTCTTT

v_gene: TRBV19
j_gene: TRBJ1-5
d_gene: -
abundance: -
CDR3aa: CASSGGLRQPQHF
CDR3nt: TGTGCCAGTAGTGGAGGGCTACGACAGCCCCAGCATTTT

v_gene: TRBV10-3
j_gene: TRBJ1-2
d_gene: TRBD1
abundance: -
CDR3aa: CATTGVAEYGYTF
CDR3nt: TGTGCCACCACAGGGGTTGCGGAGTATGGCTACACCTTC

v_gene: TRBV5-1
j_gene: TRBJ1-6
d_gene: -
abundance: -
CDR3aa: CASSEDSSYSPLHF
CDR3nt: TGCGCCAGCAGTGAGGACAGCTCCTATTCACCCCTCCACTTT

v_gene: TRBV9
j_gene: TRBJ1-3
d_gene: TRBD1
abundance: few
CDR3aa: CASSVTTGTVSSGNTIYF
CDR3nt: TGTGCCAGCAGCGTGACGACAGGGACCGTTTCCTCTGGAAACACCATATATTTT

v_gene: TRBV7-8
j_gene: TRBJ1-1
d_gene: TRBD1
abundance: -
CDR3aa: CASSLLQGNLATEAFF
CDR3nt: TGTGCCAGCAGCTTGTTACAGGGGAATTTGGCCACTGAAGCTTTCTTT

v_gene: TRBV12-3/TRBV12-4
j_gene: TRBJ1-1
d_gene: -
abundance: -
CDR3aa: CASSFRENTEAFF
CDR3nt: TGTGCCAGCAGTTTCCGGGAGAACACTGAAGCTTTCTTT

v_gene: TRBV30
j_gene: TRBJ1-6
d_gene: -
abundance: -
CDR3aa: CAWSRNSGRSPLHF
CDR3nt: TGTGCCTGGAGTCGAAACAGCGGACGTTCACCCCTCCACTTT

v_gene: TRBV18
j_gene: TRBJ1-2
d_gene: -
abundance: -
CDR3aa: CASSPTGEGYGYTF
CDR3nt: TGTGCCAGCTCGCCGACAGGCGAGGGCTATGGCTACACCTTC

v_gene: TRBV5-4
j_gene: TRBJ1-2
d_gene: TRBD1
abundance: -
CDR3aa: CASSLDDRGYGYTF
CDR3nt: TGTGCCAGCAGCTTGGACGACAGGGGGTATGGCTACACCTTC

v_gene: TRBV6-1
j_gene: TRBJ1-2
d_gene: -
abundance: -
CDR3aa: CASSEGDSPYGYTF
CDR3nt: TGTGCCAGCAGTGAAGGTGACAGTCCCTATGGCTACACCTTC

v_gene: TRBV5-1
j_gene: TRBJ2-1
d_gene: TRBD2
abundance: -
CDR3aa: CASSSVPGGYNEQFF
CDR3nt: TGCGCCAGCAGCTCCGTCCCGGGGGGGTACAATGAGCAGTTCTTC

v_gene: TRBV9
j_gene: TRBJ1-1
d_gene: -
abundance: -
CDR3aa: CASSVVVATEAFF
CDR3nt: TGTGCCAGCAGCGTTGTGGTGGCCACTGAAGCTTTCTTT

v_gene: TRBV5-5
j_gene: TRBJ2-6
d_gene: -
abundance: -
CDR3aa: CASSSGAGANVLTF
CDR3nt: TGTGCCAGCAGCTCGGGGGCTGGGGCCAACGTCCTGACTTTC

v_gene: TRBV20-1
j_gene: TRBJ2-5
d_gene: TRBD2
abundance: -
CDR3aa: CSASFGGGETQYF
CDR3nt: TGCAGTGCTAGTTTTGGGGGGGGAGAGACCCAGTACTTC

v_gene: TRBV6-6
j_gene: TRBJ1-5
d_gene: -
abundance: once
CDR3aa: CASTNGGNQPQHF
CDR3nt: TGTGCCAGCACCAACGGCGGGAATCAGCCCCAGCATTTT

v_gene: TRBV11-3
j_gene: TRBJ2-3
d_gene: -
abundance: -
CDR3aa: CASSSGERNTQYF
CDR3nt: TGTGCCAGCAGCTCAGGGGAACGAAATACGCAGTATTTT

v_gene: TRBV3-1/TRBV3-2
j_gene: TRBJ1-4
d_gene: -
abundance: -
CDR3aa: CASSPSRANEKLFF
CDR3nt: TGTGCCAGCAGCCCCTCCAGGGCTAATGAAAAACTGTTTTTT

v_gene: TRBV12-3/TRBV12-4
j_gene: TRBJ1-2
d_gene: -
abundance: -
CDR3aa: CASSESGYGYTF
CDR3nt: TGTGCCAGCAGTGAGAGCGGATATGGCTACACCTTC

v_gene: TRBV27
j_gene: TRBJ2-1
d_gene: TRBD2
abundance: -
CDR3aa: CASSITSGGPQPYNEQFF
CDR3nt: TGTGCCAGCAGTATTACTAGCGGGGGGCCCCAACCCTACAATGAGCAGTTCTTC

v_gene: TRBV29-1
j_gene: TRBJ2-3
d_gene: -
abundance: -
CDR3aa: CSVDLFGSGTDTQYF
CDR3nt: TGCAGCGTTGATCTGTTTGGCAGCGGCACAGATACGCAGTATTTT

v_gene: TRBV19
j_gene: TRBJ2-3
d_gene: TRBD2
abundance: few
CDR3aa: CASRPSGDTDTQYF
CDR3nt: TGTGCCAGTAGGCCCAGCGGGGATACAGATACGCAGTATTTT

v_gene: TRBV10-1
j_gene: TRBJ2-3
d_gene: -
abundance: -
CDR3aa: CASSESVLTTDTQYF
CDR3nt: TGCGCCAGCAGTGAGTCGGTTCTAACCACAGATACGCAGTATTTT

v_gene: TRBV12-1
j_gene: TRBJ2-1
d_gene: -
abundance: -
CDR3aa: CASSLFLSSYNEQFF
CDR3nt: TGTGCCAGCAGCCTCTTCCTGAGCTCCTACAATGAGCAGTTCTTC

v_gene: TRBV2
j_gene: TRBJ2-3
d_gene: -
abundance: -
CDR3aa: CASSGSWGPISTDTQYF
CDR3nt: TGTGCCAGCAGTGGGTCTTGGGGGCCCATAAGCACAGATACGCAGTATTTT

v_gene: TRBV20-1
j_gene: TRBJ2-5
d_gene: -
abundance: -
CDR3aa: CSAAGVETQYF
CDR3nt: TGCAGTGCCGCAGGGGTCGAGACCCAGTACTTC

v_gene: TRBV12-3/TRBV12-4
j_gene: TRBJ1-2
d_gene: -
abundance: -
CDR3aa: CASSLEGPWGYTF
CDR3nt: TGTGCCAGCAGTTTAGAGGGGCCCTGGGGCTACACCTTC

v_gene: TRBV6-6
j_gene: TRBJ1-6
d_gene: TRBD1
abundance: once
CDR3aa: CASSKDRVGSPLHF
CDR3nt: TGTGCCAGCAGTAAGGACAGGGTGGGGTCACCCCTCCACTTT

v_gene: TRBV12-3/TRBV12-4
j_gene: TRBJ1-1
d_gene: -
abundance: -
CDR3aa: CASSAAGVSEAFF
CDR3nt: TGTGCCAGCAGTGCCGCGGGTGTGTCTGAAGCTTTCTTT

v_gene: TRBV19
j_gene: TRBJ2-3
d_gene: -
abundance: -
CDR3aa: CASSFGQSSTDTQYF
CDR3nt: TGTGCCAGTAGTTTCGGACAGTCTAGCACAGATACGCAGTATTTT

v_gene: TRBV10-3
j_gene: TRBJ2-3
d_gene: -
abundance: -
CDR3aa: CAISERQQDTQYF
CDR3nt: TGTGCCATCAGTGAGCGGCAACAGGATACGCAGTATTTT

v_gene: TRBV11-3
j_gene: TRBJ1-1
d_gene: -
abundance: -
CDR3aa: CASSHTLNTEAFF
CDR3nt: TGTGCCAGCAGCCACACGCTGAACACTGAAGCTTTCTTT

v_gene: TRBV27
j_gene: TRBJ1-2
d_gene: -
abundance: -
CDR3aa: CASSSGTNYGYTF
CDR3nt: TGTGCCAGCAGTTCGGGAACTAACTATGGCTACACCTTC

v_gene: TRBV27
j_gene: TRBJ2-4
d_gene: -
abundance: once
CDR3aa: CASSSLEGGKNIQYF
CDR3nt: TGTGCCAGCAGTTCGCTTGAGGGAGGCAAAAACATTCAGTACTTC

v_gene: TRBV5-1
j_gene: TRBJ2-6
d_gene: -
abundance: -
CDR3aa: CASSVDSYSGANVLTF
CDR3nt: TGCGCCAGCAGCGTCGACAGCTACTCTGGGGCCAACGTCCTGACTTTC

v_gene: TRBV5-1
j_gene: TRBJ1-2
d_gene: TRBD1
abundance: -
CDR3aa: CASSRLGGTGVYGYTF
CDR3nt: TGCGCCAGCAGCCGACTGGGCGGGACAGGGGTGTATGGCTACACCTTC

v_gene: TRBV2
j_gene: TRBJ1-2
d_gene: -
abundance: -
CDR3aa: CATSRFPYYGYTF
CDR3nt: TGTGCCACCTCCAGGTTTCCTTACTATGGCTACACCTTC

v_gene: TRBV7-7
j_gene: TRBJ2-5
d_gene: -
abundance: few
CDR3aa: CASSRQGVIEETQYF
CDR3nt: TGTGCCAGCAGCCGCCAGGGTGTGATTGAAGAGACCCAGTACTTC

v_gene: TRBV7-3
j_gene: TRBJ1-1
d_gene: TRBD1
abundance: -
CDR3aa: CASSPQGMNTEAFF
CDR3nt: TGTGCCAGCAGTCCACAGGGGATGAACACTGAAGCTTTCTTT

v_gene: TRBV20-1
j_gene: TRBJ2-1
d_gene: TRBD2
abundance: few
CDR3aa: CSASKVAGTYNEQFF
CDR3nt: TGCAGTGCTAGTAAGGTAGCGGGGACCTACAATGAGCAGTTCTTC

v_gene: TRBV5-1
j_gene: TRBJ1-3
d_gene: TRBD1
abundance: -
CDR3aa: CASGTGGSSGNTIYF
CDR3nt: TGCGCCAGCGGGACAGGGGGCAGTTCTGGAAACACCATATATTTT